The rows below give T cell receptor beta chains drawn from one sample of a study of blood T cells in healthy people across ages. TCRdb independently ran MiXCR on the 5' RACE reads; one entry per CDR3 protein. The table lists 2 million or so distinct CDR3 sequences, 49% of them singletons. The source material was blood. These receptors came from a woman between 40 and 50 years old in good health. CDR3s leave out the opening cysteine and the closing phenylalanine or tryptophan.

ASSPNPTGAGNYGYT,TRBJ1-2,TRBV18
ASSPTSGGKTDTQY,TRBJ2-3,TRBV7-9
SVTDPGGPNTEAF,TRBJ1-1,TRBV20-1
ASSYSWGGTQY,NA,TRBV6-5
ASSLASGARGYT,TRBJ1-2,TRBV7-9
ASSYGRESYEQY,NA,TRBV6-2/TRBV6-3
SASRPDHETEQY,TRBJ2-7,TRBV20-1
ASSLSTSEGTDTQY,TRBJ2-3,TRBV7-9
ASAAGTTREETQY,TRBJ2-5,TRBV21-1
SARGSMETQY,TRBJ2-5,TRBV20-1
ASSGTRGNTEAF,TRBJ1-1,TRBV2
ASSLGFRLAEETQY,NA,TRBV7-6
ASSPGLAGGRGTDTQY,TRBJ2-3,TRBV5-1
ASSVGPGLAGNLSGANVLT,TRBJ2-6,TRBV11-1
ASTSGGRYYNSPLH,TRBJ1-6,TRBV12-3/TRBV12-4
ASSQDRVSYNEQF,TRBJ2-1,TRBV4-1
ASSQWGPNGYT,TRBJ1-2,TRBV6-5
ASSYGNVGETQY,TRBJ2-5,TRBV7-9
ASSWAALNTEAF,TRBJ1-1,TRBV7-3
SVAKGDYGCT,TRBJ1-2,TRBV29-1
ASGLFVGGVVGVPETQY,TRBJ2-5,TRBV12-5
ASSQAGGSYNEQF,TRBJ2-1,TRBV4-3
ASSSNWRSSNEQF,TRBJ2-1,TRBV27
ASSSLEEGGRYEQY,TRBJ2-7,TRBV5-6
SAPRQGGYSYT,TRBJ1-2,TRBV20-1
ASSLRFRQHDTDTQY,TRBJ2-3,TRBV5-1
ASSTQRGVQETQY,TRBJ2-5,TRBV7-2
SVQVGLAANTDTQY,TRBJ2-3,TRBV29-1
SASAGTSGGVENIQY,NA,TRBV20-1
ASSLREVAGASYNEQY,NA,TRBV7-2
ASSPSDRASPLH,TRBJ1-6,TRBV27
ASSWPGQFNQPQH,TRBJ1-5,TRBV28